Below, one TCR beta chain is given with its context. Assay used: immunoSEQ multiplex PCR; TCRdb lists only in-frame clones, some missing. This sample yields around 8,800 clones, of which roughly nine tenths are seen a single time; 7.5% to 9.5% belongs to the top ten. The data originate from a study of blood T cell repertoires in COVID-19. For the study at large: Acute and convalescent COVID-19 samples came from the United States, Italy and Spain.

This CDR3 spans 13 amino acids. The V gene end was trimmed by 4 bases and the J gene end by 7 bases; junction bases not matched to a gene: 5. CDR1 and CDR2 from the germline V gene are LNHDA and SQIVND (reference sequence). Sequenced sample: peripheral blood. This sequence originates from a man in his sixties with acute or convalescent COVID-19. This rearrangement joins TRBV19 to TRBJ1-2, with 8 nucleotides matching TRBD1. CDR3 coding DNA: TGTGCCAGTAGTACCCAGGGGGCGCGTGGCTACACCTTC. It encodes CASSTQGARGYTF.